This T cell receptor (beta chain) is drawn from a study of blood T cells in healthy people across ages. The study, taken as a whole, reports: Strong correlation linked observed beta diversity and percent naive T cells. PBMC samples, being unsorted, prevented any conclusive comparison of naive and antigen-experienced cells.

A second PCR of about 7 to 12 cycles used a sample-barcoded 5' primer and a J-beta primer mix. TCRdb ran MiXCR on the 5' RACE reads and lists one entry per CDR3 protein. The table records over 700,000 distinct CDR3 sequences, roughly 25% of them present only once. Of note for this clonotype: Its antigen is currently unknown.

V gave up 3 bases and J gave up 13 bases; unmatched junction bases: 9. The CDR3 totals 13 residues. Germline V CDR1 and CDR2: SGHAT, FQNNGV. These data were also reused for a study on T cells of mothers and their children.

Source material: blood. The receptor was derived from a boy aged 10-17 years in good health. V usage is TRBV11-2 and J usage is TRBJ2-1; 7 bases line up with TRBD2. CDR3 in amino acids: CASSFLAEETQFF. In DNA form, the CDR3 reads TGTGCCAGCAGCTTCCTAGCGGAAGAGACCCAGTTCTTC.